The clone carrying this T cell receptor beta chain has at least ten counts. Its antigen is still unknown. TCR alpha and TCR beta cDNA libraries carrying sample barcodes and UMIs came from 5'RACE with constant-segment primers. TCRdb fed the 5' RACE reads into MiXCR, producing one record per CDR3 protein. The data contain fewer than 450,000 distinct CDR3 sequences, 20% to 25% of them singletons. The sample comes from a study of T-cell memory formation after mild COVID-19. About the research overall: Each donor largely had its own TCR clusters. General study results and limits: Later expanders leaned toward CD4+, whereas clones contracting from day 15 to 85 were balanced CD4/CD8.

Sequencing was performed on PBMCs or a T cell subset sorted from them (not recorded which). The receptor was derived from an adult woman who had mild COVID-19 (a few samples of this study predate the infection). Cell type and time point are not known.

The CDR3 region is CASSHGLTGNYEQYF. The CDR3, as DNA: TGTGCCAGCAGCCACGGGTTGACAGGGAACTACGAGCAGTACTTC. The chain links TRBV6-2 or TRBV6-3 to TRBJ2-7; 7 nucleotides line up with TRBD1. J lost 3 bases, V lost 6 bases, and 11 bases had no gene match. The CDR3 has 15 residues. Germline V gene data show CDR1 as MNHEY and CDR2 as SVGEGT.